These 20 T cell receptor beta chains were all obtained from the same sample, sequenced in a study of shared clonotypes between healthy human individuals. Sequenced by immunoSEQ multiplex PCR; TCRdb stores in-frame clones only, minus some. The sample lists roughly 2.2 million clones, 85% to 95% occurring once. The material sequenced was naive CD4+ T cells from PBMCs. The subset is: CD45RA+ positively selected. These receptors were obtained from a man between 18 and 29 years old in good health. Some clones in this sample may be carry-over from other donors' samples.

On this clone: Different DNA sequences within this sample yield the same CDR3. The chain has TRBV5-1 and TRBJ1-4, with TRBD1 identical over 9 bases. Trimming removed 1 base from V and 5 bases from J; junction bases left unmatched: 3. The CDR3 is 15 amino acids. CDR1 is SGHRS and CDR2 is YFSETQ in the germline V gene. CDR3: CASSLSGTGNEKLFF. The CDR3 coding sequence is TGCGCCAGCAGCTTGTCCGGGACAGGGAATGAAAAACTGTTTTTT.

CDR3 amino acids: CASSESGRGREKLFF. CDR3 sequence (DNA): TGTGCCAGCAGTGAATCGGGCAGGGGGCGTGAAAAACTGTTTTTT. The V gene is TRBV25-1, the J gene TRBJ1-4, with TRBD1 matching 8 bases. Germline V CDR1 and CDR2: MGHDK, SYGVNS. V was pared by 1 base and J by 7 bases, with 5 bases of the junction left unmatched. The CDR3 loop spans 15 amino acids. Full variable domain (rest looked up from reference TRBV25-1 and TRBJ1-4): EADIYQTPRYLVIGTGKKITLECSQTMGHDKMYWYQQDPGMELHLIHYSYGVNSTEKGDLSSESTVSRIRTEHFPLTLESARPSHTSQYLCASSESGRGREKLFFGSGTQLSVL.

The chain couples TRBV21-1 to TRBJ2-5; TRBD2 is the table's D call and was not checked against the DNA. TRBV21-1 is classified as a pseudogene. The CDR3 spans 18 residues. CDR3 nucleotides: TGTGCCAGCAGCCGACGATGGACTAGCGGTAAGTACCAAGAGACCCAGTACTTC. Its translation is CASSRRWTSGKYQETQYF.

Concerning this clone itself: This could be a read error, since a much larger clone is one nucleotide away. The chain is built from TRBV7-2 and TRBJ1-1, with D possibly TRBD1 on 5 matching bases. Deletions cut 7 bases from V and 1 base from J, with 10 bases between. Per germline, CDR1 SGHTA and CDR2 FQGNSA. The CDR3 contains 13 residues. In nucleotides, the CDR3 is TGTGCCAGCAACCAGGGACGGAACACTGAAGCTTTCTTT. Amino acids: CASNQGRNTEAFF. The entire variable domain, with the rest obtained from reference TRBV7-2 and TRBJ1-1, is as follows: GAGVSQSPSNKVTEKGKDVELRCDPISGHTALYWYRQSLGQGLEFLIYFQGNSAPDKSGLPSDRFSAERTGGSVSTLTIQRTQQEDSAVYLCASNQGRNTEAFFGQGTRLTVV.

V is TRBV5-1 and J is TRBJ2-2; 12 positions agree with TRBD2. The V segment lost 0 bases and the J segment 3 bases; nucleotides outside the gene matches: 18. Per germline, CDR1 SGHRS and CDR2 YFSETQ. The CDR3 loop spans 22 amino acids. The CDR3 protein is CASSLAHPGASGRALDTGELFF. The CDR3 DNA reads as TGCGCCAGCAGCTTGGCCCACCCCGGGGCTAGCGGGAGGGCCTTGGACACCGGGGAGCTGTTTTTT.

This chain links TRBV5-4 with TRBJ2-3; 10 nucleotides line up with TRBD2. The CDR3 extends over 15 amino acids. Germline V gene lookup returns CDR1 SGHNT and CDR2 YYREEE (reference sequence). The trim removed 6 bases at V and 1 base at J, leaving 5 bases unmatched. CDR3 DNA: TGTGCCAGCACTACCGGGACTAGCGGCACAGATACGCAGTATTTT. Residues: CASTTGTSGTDTQYF.

The J gene is TRBJ2-1, the V gene TRBV12-5, with 9 bases lining up with TRBD2. After removal of 2 bases from V and 11 bases from J, the junction contained 4 bases not matched to a gene. This CDR3 comprises 13 residues. Germline CDR1 and CDR2: LGHNT and FRNRAP. This CDR3 reads CASGLYLAGKQFF. The CDR3 DNA is TGTGCTAGTGGTTTGTACCTAGCGGGAAAGCAGTTCTTC.

In its sample, this clone was seen once. This chain's CDR3 is CASSSQIRGLEKLFF. As DNA, the CDR3 is TGTGCCAGCAGCTCCCAAATCAGGGGGCTTGAAAAACTGTTTTTT. The V call is TRBV11-2, the J call TRBJ1-4; 8 bases match TRBD1. The CDR3 runs 15 residues. In germline, CDR1 is SGHAT, CDR2 FQNNGV. V gave up 4 bases and J gave up 7 bases; unmatched junction bases: 8.

In this sample, this clone turned up once. The chain couples TRBV5-1 to TRBJ2-2, with a tentative D call TRBD1 (5 bases). This CDR3 is 15 amino acids long. The V end lost 0 bases, the J end lost 6 bases, and 12 bases lay between the germline ends. CDR1 and CDR2 from the germline V gene are SGHRS and YFSETQ. CDR3 loop: CASSLEGLGPGELFF. DNA of the CDR3: TGCGCCAGCAGCTTGGAAGGGTTGGGGCCCGGGGAGCTGTTTTTT. The full variable domain, with the rest looked up from reference TRBV5-1 and TRBJ2-2, is KAGVTQTPRYLIKTRGQQVTLSCSPISGHRSVSWYQQTPGQGLQFLFEYFSETQRNKGNFPGRFSGRQFSNSRSEMNVSTLELGDSALYLCASSLEGLGPGELFFGEGSRLTVL.

The chain has TRBV5-1 and TRBJ2-3; D unresolved. V shed 1 base and J shed 2 bases, with 8 bases lying between them. The germline V gene encodes CDR1 SGHRS and CDR2 YFSETQ. The CDR3 length is 14 residues. CDR3 nucleotide sequence: TGCGCCAGCAGCTTGCCAACGGCCACAGATACGCAGTATTTT. It is translated as CASSLPTATDTQYF.

The chain joins TRBV28 to TRBJ1-4; a possible D gene is TRBD1 (5 bases). This CDR3 spans 14 amino acids. Germline V lookup: CDR1 MDHEN, CDR2 SYDVKM. V was clipped by 6 bases and J by 6 bases, with 14 bases between them. The CDR3: CASSQRQPDEKLFF. The CDR3 DNA reads TGTGCCAGCAGCCAGCGACAGCCAGATGAAAAACTGTTTTTT. Supplemented by reference TRBV28 and TRBJ1-4, the full variable domain reads DVKVTQSSRYLVKRTGEKVFLECVQDMDHENMFWYRQDPGLGLRLIYFSYDVKMKEKGDIPEGYSVSREKKERFSLILESASTNQTSMYLCASSQRQPDEKLFFGSGTQLSVL.

In this sample, this clone turned up a few times. Here the CDR3 reads CASSDGGQPQHF. CDR3 bases: TGTGCCAGCTCAGACGGGGGTCAGCCCCAGCATTTT. The genes are TRBV18 and TRBJ1-5; possibly TRBD1 for D (5 bases). The CDR3 is 12 residues long. V was trimmed by 5 bases and J by 6 bases, leaving 8 bases between them. In germline, CDR1 is KGHSH, CDR2 LQKENI.

The chain recombines TRBV5-1 with TRBJ1-2, with D unclear. V was shortened by 0 bases and J by 2 bases, with 5 bases between the two germline ends. The length of the CDR3 is 13 residues. CDR1 SGHRS and CDR2 YFSETQ come from the germline V gene. The CDR3 DNA follows: TGCGCCAGCAGCTTGGTTGTGAACTATGGCTACACCTTC. Protein: CASSLVVNYGYTF.

CDR3 protein: CASSLRTGNSEKLFF. The CDR3 nucleotides read TGTGCCAGCAGCCTCAGGACAGGGAATTCGGAAAAACTGTTTTTT. The rearrangement joins TRBV5-4 to TRBJ1-4, with 8 bases identical to TRBD1. CDR1 and CDR2 from the germline V gene are SGHNT and YYREEE (reference sequence). V was clipped by 4 bases and J by 8 bases; unmatched bases: 10. This CDR3 comprises 15 residues.

The chain links TRBV18 to TRBJ2-7, with a tentative D call TRBD1 (6 bases). CDR3 length equals 14 residues. Germline CDR1 reads KGHSH; CDR2 reads LQKENI. V gave up 3 bases and J gave up 10 bases, with 19 bases separating them. CDR3 DNA: TGTGCCAGCTCACCTGGGACACCTACACCGGTCCAGTACTTC. Translated: CASSPGTPTPVQYF. Using reference TRBV18 and TRBJ2-7 for the parts outside the CDR3, the full variable domain is NAGVMQNPRHLVRRRGQEARLRCSPMKGHSHVYWYRQLPEEGLKFMVYLQKENIIDESGMPKERFSAEFPKEGPSILRIQQVVRGDSAAYFCASSPGTPTPVQYFGPGTRLTVT.

The chain is built from TRBV28 and TRBJ2-1; the D gene is possibly TRBD1 (5 bases). Trimming took off 3 bases at V and 8 bases at J, with 14 bases between the two ends. Per the germline V gene, CDR1 is MDHEN and CDR2 is SYDVKM. CDR3 size: 14 residues. CDR3 amino acids: CASSFREITHEQFF. In DNA, the CDR3 is TGTGCCAGCAGTTTCAGGGAAATTACCCATGAGCAGTTCTTC.

This clone was detected a few times. V is TRBV5-1 and J is TRBJ1-1; the D gene is possibly TRBD1 (5 bases). CDR3 length: 14 amino acids. Trimming stripped 5 bases from V and 1 base from J, with 12 bases between. Germline V lookup: CDR1 SGHRS, CDR2 YFSETQ. Here the CDR3 DNA reads TGCGCCAGCAGTCCGATGGGGCCGAACACTGAAGCTTTCTTT. This codes for CASSPMGPNTEAFF.

The chain combines TRBV11-2 with TRBJ2-1; D may be TRBD2 (5 bases). Germline V gene data show CDR1 as SGHAT and CDR2 as FQNNGV. The CDR3 length is 16 residues. V was clipped by 5 bases and J by 0 bases, with 14 bases between them. The DNA of the CDR3 is TGTGCCAGCAGCCGCCTACTAGGGATCTCCTACAATGAGCAGTTCTTC. Translation gives CASSRLLGISYNEQFF. Based on the CDR3 plus reference TRBV11-2 and TRBJ2-1, the full variable domain is EAGVAQSPRYKIIEKRQSVAFWCNPISGHATLYWYQQILGQGPKLLIQFQNNGVVDDSQLPKDRFSAERLKGVDSTLKIQPAKLEDSAVYLCASSRLLGISYNEQFFGPGTRLTVL.

V gene TRBV19 combines with J gene TRBJ1-2, with 9 bases lining up with TRBD1. The CDR3 is 15 amino acids. Trimming took 5 bases from V and 8 from J; bases not matched to a gene: 12. Germline assignment: CDR1 LNHDA and CDR2 SQIVND (reference sequence). The CDR3: CASSPRGQGAKGYTF. The CDR3 DNA reads TGTGCCAGTAGTCCCAGGGGACAGGGAGCGAAGGGCTACACCTTC. The full variable domain, completed using reference TRBV19 and TRBJ1-2, is DGGITQSPKYLFRKEGQNVTLSCEQNLNHDAMYWYRQDPGQGLRLIYYSQIVNDFQKGDIAEGYSVSREKKESFPLTVTSAQKNPTAFYLCASSPRGQGAKGYTFGSGTRLTVV.

This clone appeared a single time. V usage is TRBV15 and J usage is TRBJ1-2; 9 bases align to TRBD1. This CDR3 region has 14 residues. Germline CDR1 reads LNHNV; CDR2 reads YYDKDF (reference sequence). J was trimmed by 4 bases and V by 1 base; bases with no gene match: 1. CDR3 sequence reads: CATSRADRGYGYTF. The CDR3 nucleotides are TGTGCCACCAGCAGAGCGGACAGGGGCTATGGCTACACCTTC. Filled out from reference TRBV15 and TRBJ1-2, the complete variable domain reads DAMVIQNPRYQVTQFGKPVTLSCSQTLNHNVMYWYQQKSSQAPKLLFHYYDKDFNNEADTPDNFQSRRPNTSFCFLDIRSPGLGDTAMYLCATSRADRGYGYTFGSGTRLTVV.